The present entry profiles one TCR beta chain with its context. This record belongs to a study of OX40 agonist ivuxolimab in advanced cancers. This CDR3 spans 14 amino acids. Trimming shortened V by 4 bases and J by 0 bases, and 10 bases separated the two germline ends. Looked up from germline, CDR1 is MNHNS and CDR2 is SASEGT. Using immunoSEQ multiplex PCR, the repertoire was profiled, and TCRdb retains in-frame clones only, with some absent. The table shows tens of thousands of clones, with around 80% occurring only once. The genes are TRBV6-1 and TRBJ2-7; D unresolved. Specimen: CD4+ or CD8+ T cells sorted from blood, collected in a trial of the OX40 agonist ivuxolimab. The sequence was obtained from an adult with an advanced solid tumor such as melanoma, head and neck, liver or kidney cancer. The CDR3 spells CASSVQENSYEQYV. DNA of the CDR3: TGTGCCAGCAGTGTTCAGGAAAACTCCTACGAGCAGTACGTC.